What follows describes a single TCR beta chain. The sample originates from a study of blood T cell repertoires in COVID-19. Overall study context: The cDNA or gDNA used as material had been derived from T cells, B-cell-depleted T cells, or PBMCs.

Authors' methods: Reference gene primer amplification yielded estimated nucleated cell counts. Sequencing used immunoSEQ multiplex PCR; TCRdb keeps in-frame clones, though not all of them. V, J and clone size are those of that table, while D and trimming were read from the DNA. Of 400,000 or so clones in the sample, 75% to 90% were seen once. With 6 bases clipped from V and 5 bases from J, the junction kept 9 bases outside the gene matches. The CDR3 is 14 amino acids. Germline CDR1 reads LNHDA; CDR2 reads SQIVND (reference sequence). Material for sequencing was peripheral blood. The chain is built from TRBV19 and TRBJ2-7; 8 bases fit TRBD1. The TCR was taken from a woman in her 40s with COVID-19, enrolled during active disease. Written as DNA, the CDR3 is TGTGCCAGTAGGGGTGGCGACAGGGGACACGAGCAGTACTTC. Protein product: CASRGGDRGHEQYF. Full variable domain (remainder filled in from reference TRBV19 and TRBJ2-7): DGGITQSPKYLFRKEGQNVTLSCEQNLNHDAMYWYRQDPGQGLRLIYYSQIVNDFQKGDIAEGYSVSREKKESFPLTVTSAQKNPTAFYLCASRGGDRGHEQYFGPGTRLTVT.